This TCR beta chain was recorded in a study of cytomegalovirus exposure and HLA in healthy donors. Researchers ran the PCR with 60 Vbeta and 13 Jbeta primers. How the authors handled the data: An analysis that came later counted 70 million to 100 million unique TCR beta chains, approximately 12 million shared. Libraries were prepared by immunoSEQ multiplex PCR; TCRdb keeps only in-frame clonotypes and omits some of them. From that table come the V and J calls and clone size; the DNA was used to work out D and trimming. Here the sample spans 180,000 or so clones, about 80% being singletons. The germline gives CDR1 SGHRS, CDR2 YFSETQ. Trimming left V 4 bases short and J 4 bases short, with 13 bases between. The CDR3 extends over 14 amino acids. About this clone: Its antigen is unidentified.

Study results and limitations: Relative to equally common others, HLA-associated TCR beta chains showed greater clonal expansion in a later analysis. Previously analyzed data showed that most TCR beta V segments were productive at a frequency of about 87% or about 30%.

This sequence originates from a woman under 40 in good health and CMV-seropositive. What was sequenced was PBMCs. The chain is built from TRBV5-1 and TRBJ2-3, with D possibly matching TRBD2 (5 bases). The CDR3 loop is CASSAGVGADTQYF. The CDR3 coding sequence is TGCGCCAGCAGCGCCGGGGTCGGTGCAGATACGCAGTATTTT. Based on the CDR3 plus reference TRBV5-1 and TRBJ2-3, the full variable domain is KAGVTQTPRYLIKTRGQQVTLSCSPISGHRSVSWYQQTPGQGLQFLFEYFSETQRNKGNFPGRFSGRQFSNSRSEMNVSTLELGDSALYLCASSAGVGADTQYFGPGTRLTVL.